These T cell receptor beta chains were read from a single sample in a study of T cells in narcolepsy. The method was immunoSEQ multiplex PCR; TCRdb's version includes in-frame clones alone and lacks a portion of them. The sample shows over 15,000 clones, approximately 84% of them seen only once. Sample: memory (CD45RA-) CD4+ T cells from blood. All receptors come from a human donor in good health. Both conserved end residues are part of each CDR3. A D gene is named only where the DNA matches it firmly. Clone size, where shown, is once, few, many, or a class for clones that have expanded.

J gene: TRBJ2-3; V gene: TRBV10-3; D gene: TRBD2; clone size: -; CDR3 DNA: TGTGCCACCGGGACTAGCGGCCTTAGCACAGATACGCAGTATTTT; CDR3 protein: CATGTSGLSTDTQYF
J gene: TRBJ2-3; V gene: TRBV9; D gene: -; clone size: -; CDR3 DNA: TGTGCCAGCAGCGTGGGCGCGGCAGTCAGCACAGATACGCAGTATTTT; CDR3 protein: CASSVGAAVSTDTQYF
J gene: TRBJ1-5; V gene: TRBV29-1; D gene: -; clone size: -; CDR3 DNA: TGCAGCGTTGGTTTGGCAGGTCAAGGGCCCCAGCATTTT; CDR3 protein: CSVGLAGQGPQHF
J gene: TRBJ1-1; V gene: TRBV10-3; D gene: -; clone size: -; CDR3 DNA: TGTGCCATCAGTGCCCCGAAGGGGAACACTGAAGCTTTCTTT; CDR3 protein: CAISAPKGNTEAFF
J gene: TRBJ2-1; V gene: TRBV6-5; D gene: -; clone size: -; CDR3 DNA: TGTGCCAGCAGCTACTTCTGGGGGAATGAGCAGTTCTTC; CDR3 protein: CASSYFWGNEQFF
J gene: TRBJ2-5; V gene: TRBV5-1; D gene: -; clone size: -; CDR3 DNA: TGCGCCAGCAGCTTGGTGTGGGGCGGGGAGAGCCAAGAGACCCAGTACTTC; CDR3 protein: CASSLVWGGESQETQYF
J gene: TRBJ2-3; V gene: TRBV2; D gene: -; clone size: -; CDR3 DNA: TGTGCCAGCAGTGATAGGCGGGCGGGGATCACAGATACGCAGTATTTT; CDR3 protein: CASSDRRAGITDTQYF
J gene: TRBJ1-5; V gene: TRBV19; D gene: -; clone size: -; CDR3 DNA: TGTGCCAGTAGTAAACCTCAGGGTCCGGGGCTAGGCAATCAGCCCCAGCATTTT; CDR3 protein: CASSKPQGPGLGNQPQHF
J gene: TRBJ2-7; V gene: TRBV30; D gene: -; clone size: -; CDR3 DNA: TGTGCCTGGAGGACGACAGCTACCTACGAGCAGTACTTC; CDR3 protein: CAWRTTATYEQYF
J gene: TRBJ1-6; V gene: TRBV6-1; D gene: -; clone size: -; CDR3 DNA: TGTGCCAGCAGTGACGTGTTTAGTGATTCACCCCTCCACTTT; CDR3 protein: CASSDVFSDSPLHF
J gene: TRBJ2-1; V gene: TRBV19; D gene: -; clone size: -; CDR3 DNA: TGTGCCAGTAAGCGCGACTCCTACAATGAGCAGTTCTTC; CDR3 protein: CASKRDSYNEQFF
J gene: TRBJ1-2; V gene: TRBV6-1; D gene: -; clone size: -; CDR3 DNA: TGTGCCAGCAGTGATGGGCTCTATGGCTACACCTTC; CDR3 protein: CASSDGLYGYTF
J gene: TRBJ2-2; V gene: TRBV7-2; D gene: TRBD2; clone size: -; CDR3 DNA: TGTGCCAGCAGCTTCGAGCTAGCGGGAGTGGCTGGGGAGCTGTTTTTT; CDR3 protein: CASSFELAGVAGELFF
J gene: TRBJ1-3; V gene: TRBV5-4; D gene: -; clone size: -; CDR3 DNA: TGTGCCAGCAGCTCTCAGGTGGCCTCCTCTGGAAACACCATATATTTT; CDR3 protein: CASSSQVASSGNTIYF
J gene: TRBJ2-1; V gene: TRBV30; D gene: TRBD2; clone size: -; CDR3 DNA: TGTGCCTGGAAGCTAGCGGGAGGGCTTGAGCAGTTCTTC; CDR3 protein: CAWKLAGGLEQFF
J gene: TRBJ2-5; V gene: TRBV6-5; D gene: -; clone size: -; CDR3 DNA: TGTGCCAGCAGTTACTCCGGAGGGCCAGGAGAGACCCAGTACTTC; CDR3 protein: CASSYSGGPGETQYF
J gene: TRBJ1-1; V gene: TRBV4-1; D gene: TRBD1; clone size: -; CDR3 DNA: TGCGCCAGCAGCCTTGGATGGGGACAGGCGTACACTGAAGCTTTCTTT; CDR3 protein: CASSLGWGQAYTEAFF
J gene: TRBJ2-5; V gene: TRBV4-3; D gene: -; clone size: -; CDR3 DNA: TGCGCCAGCAGCCAAGGGCGCAGGGTAGGGGAGACCCAGTACTTC; CDR3 protein: CASSQGRRVGETQYF
J gene: TRBJ1-4; V gene: TRBV7-2; D gene: TRBD1; clone size: -; CDR3 DNA: TGTGCCAGCAGCTTAAATATGGGACAGGGGATTGAAAAACTGTTTTTT; CDR3 protein: CASSLNMGQGIEKLFF
J gene: TRBJ2-7; V gene: TRBV15; D gene: -; clone size: -; CDR3 DNA: TGTGCCACCAGCAGAGTCGGGGCGGGCGGCTCCTACGAGCAGTACTTC; CDR3 protein: CATSRVGAGGSYEQYF
J gene: TRBJ1-2; V gene: TRBV7-2; D gene: -; clone size: -; CDR3 DNA: TGTGCCAGCAGCTTACGGTTGGGGGGCAGCTTCTATGGCTACACCTTC; CDR3 protein: CASSLRLGGSFYGYTF
J gene: TRBJ2-5; V gene: TRBV5-4; D gene: -; clone size: -; CDR3 DNA: TGTGCCAGCAGCATCAGAAGGGAGACCCAGTACTTC; CDR3 protein: CASSIRRETQYF
J gene: TRBJ1-1; V gene: TRBV28; D gene: -; clone size: -; CDR3 DNA: TGTGCCAGCAATGGGTTAGCAGCTGGGGACACTGAAGCTTTCTTT; CDR3 protein: CASNGLAAGDTEAFF
J gene: TRBJ1-1; V gene: TRBV4-1; D gene: TRBD1; clone size: -; CDR3 DNA: TGCGCCAGCAGCCAAGCGGACAGGGAAGCCACTGAAGCTTTCTTT; CDR3 protein: CASSQADREATEAFF
J gene: TRBJ1-2; V gene: TRBV30; D gene: -; clone size: -; CDR3 DNA: TGTGCCGGTCGGGGGCTAACCTATGGCTACACCTTC; CDR3 protein: CAGRGLTYGYTF
J gene: TRBJ2-2; V gene: TRBV7-8; D gene: -; clone size: -; CDR3 DNA: TGTGCCAGCAAAAAGGGTCCGAACACCGGGGAGCTGTTTTTT; CDR3 protein: CASKKGPNTGELFF
J gene: TRBJ2-3; V gene: TRBV5-1; D gene: -; clone size: -; CDR3 DNA: TGCGCCAGCAGTCCCGACTACACAGATACGCAGTATTTT; CDR3 protein: CASSPDYTDTQYF
J gene: TRBJ1-1; V gene: TRBV6-1; D gene: -; clone size: -; CDR3 DNA: TGTGCCAGCAGTTTACCGGGACAAATGAACACTGAAGCTTTCTTT; CDR3 protein: CASSLPGQMNTEAFF
J gene: TRBJ2-5; V gene: TRBV9; D gene: -; clone size: -; CDR3 DNA: TGTGCCAGCAGCGTAGGTGTAGGGTACCAAGAGACCCAGTACTTC; CDR3 protein: CASSVGVGYQETQYF
J gene: TRBJ2-2; V gene: TRBV11-3; D gene: -; clone size: once; CDR3 DNA: TGTGCCAGCAGACCCGGTGACACCGGGGAGCTGTTTTTT; CDR3 protein: CASRPGDTGELFF
J gene: TRBJ2-7; V gene: TRBV7-9; D gene: TRBD1; clone size: -; CDR3 DNA: TGTGCCAGCAGCTCCCGGGACAGGGGGGTCGAGCAGTACTTC; CDR3 protein: CASSSRDRGVEQYF
J gene: TRBJ2-2; V gene: TRBV11-2; D gene: -; clone size: -; CDR3 DNA: TGTGCCAGCAGCACCAGAAGACAGCAATTGGCGCCCGGGGAGCTGTTTTTT; CDR3 protein: CASSTRRQQLAPGELFF
J gene: TRBJ1-1; V gene: TRBV5-1; D gene: -; clone size: -; CDR3 DNA: TGCGCCAGCAGCTTGGGAGGACAGACTGACACTGAAGCTTTCTTT; CDR3 protein: CASSLGGQTDTEAFF
J gene: TRBJ1-5; V gene: TRBV19; D gene: -; clone size: -; CDR3 DNA: TGTGCCTGTAGCGGGAGCAATCAGCCCCAGCATTTT; CDR3 protein: CACSGSNQPQHF
J gene: TRBJ1-5; V gene: TRBV6-1; D gene: -; clone size: -; CDR3 DNA: TGTGCCAGCAGTGATCGGAAGGGGCCCATGAATCAGCCCCAGCATTTT; CDR3 protein: CASSDRKGPMNQPQHF
J gene: TRBJ1-2; V gene: TRBV13; D gene: -; clone size: -; CDR3 DNA: TGTGCCAGCAGCTTAGGACAGATTAACTATGGCTACACCTTC; CDR3 protein: CASSLGQINYGYTF
J gene: TRBJ1-3; V gene: TRBV13; D gene: -; clone size: few; CDR3 DNA: TGTGCCAGCAGCTTAGCATTGAGGAAAAGGGGCAGGCCGAGCGGAAACACCATATATTTT; CDR3 protein: CASSLALRKRGRPSGNTIYF
J gene: TRBJ1-1; V gene: TRBV19; D gene: TRBD1; clone size: -; CDR3 DNA: TGTGCCACCCTCAGGGGGGCGGGGGCCACTGAAGCTTTCTTT; CDR3 protein: CATLRGAGATEAFF
J gene: TRBJ2-1; V gene: TRBV6-5; D gene: -; clone size: -; CDR3 DNA: TGTGCCAGCAGTTATAGGACTTCCAATGAGCAGTTCTTC; CDR3 protein: CASSYRTSNEQFF
J gene: TRBJ2-7; V gene: TRBV9; D gene: -; clone size: -; CDR3 DNA: TGTGCCAGCAGCGTAGGTCCGGTCGGGGGGCTCGAGCAGTACTTC; CDR3 protein: CASSVGPVGGLEQYF
J gene: TRBJ2-1; V gene: TRBV11-2; D gene: -; clone size: -; CDR3 DNA: TGTGCCAGCAGCAAGACCTCCGGGACGGTGAATGAGCAGTTCTTC; CDR3 protein: CASSKTSGTVNEQFF
J gene: TRBJ2-6; V gene: TRBV29-1; D gene: TRBD1; clone size: -; CDR3 DNA: TGCAGCGCGGGACAGGGGGTTTATGGGGCCAACGTCCTGACTTTC; CDR3 protein: CSAGQGVYGANVLTF
J gene: TRBJ2-6; V gene: TRBV7-9; D gene: -; clone size: -; CDR3 DNA: TGTGCCAGCAGCCCGACAGTGAGCTCTGGGGCCAACGTCCTGACTTTC; CDR3 protein: CASSPTVSSGANVLTF
J gene: TRBJ2-5; V gene: TRBV11-2; D gene: -; clone size: -; CDR3 DNA: TGTGCCAGCAGTTTGACAGATCAAGAGACCCAGTACTTC; CDR3 protein: CASSLTDQETQYF
J gene: TRBJ1-2; V gene: TRBV18; D gene: -; clone size: -; CDR3 DNA: TGTGCCAGCTCATCCCAGGGGTTCGGCTTACTTTATGGCTACACCTTC; CDR3 protein: CASSSQGFGLLYGYTF
J gene: TRBJ2-7; V gene: TRBV12-5; D gene: -; clone size: -; CDR3 DNA: TGTGCTAGTGGTTTGAATAGCGGCTCTTCCCTCTACGAGCAGTACTTC; CDR3 protein: CASGLNSGSSLYEQYF
J gene: TRBJ1-2; V gene: TRBV21-1; D gene: -; clone size: -; CDR3 DNA: TGTGCCAGCAGCAAAACCCTCGGCAGGGTGCTCCATGGCTACACCTTC; CDR3 protein: CASSKTLGRVLHGYTF
J gene: TRBJ1-2; V gene: TRBV6-1; D gene: TRBD1; clone size: -; CDR3 DNA: TGTGCCAGCAGCCACGGACAGGGATATGGCTACACCTTC; CDR3 protein: CASSHGQGYGYTF
J gene: TRBJ2-3; V gene: TRBV11-1; D gene: -; clone size: -; CDR3 DNA: TGTGCCAGCAGCCCGGCTCGACTGGCGGCGCCGCAGTATTTT; CDR3 protein: CASSPARLAAPQYF
J gene: TRBJ2-7; V gene: TRBV2; D gene: -; clone size: -; CDR3 DNA: TGTGCCAGCAGTCGGACGGTCACCTACGAGCAGTACTTC; CDR3 protein: CASSRTVTYEQYF
J gene: TRBJ1-2; V gene: TRBV2; D gene: -; clone size: -; CDR3 DNA: TGTGCCAGCAGTGACCCCAGAGGAAACTATGGCTACACCTTC; CDR3 protein: CASSDPRGNYGYTF
J gene: TRBJ1-6; V gene: TRBV6-1; D gene: -; clone size: few; CDR3 DNA: TGTGCCAGCAGTGTCGGGTTAGCGAATTCACCCCTCCACTTT; CDR3 protein: CASSVGLANSPLHF
J gene: TRBJ1-1; V gene: TRBV5-8; D gene: -; clone size: -; CDR3 DNA: TGTGCCAGCAGCCCGGATGCCCCTAGTGCTTTCTTT; CDR3 protein: CASSPDAPSAFF
J gene: TRBJ2-5; V gene: TRBV19; D gene: -; clone size: -; CDR3 DNA: TGTGCCAGTAGTACCCTAGGGGCCCAAGAGACCCAGTACTTC; CDR3 protein: CASSTLGAQETQYF
J gene: TRBJ2-2; V gene: TRBV6-1; D gene: -; clone size: few; CDR3 DNA: TGTGCCAGCAGTGAAGAGATAGGGGGCACCGGGGAGCTGTTTTTT; CDR3 protein: CASSEEIGGTGELFF
J gene: TRBJ2-4; V gene: TRBV11-2; D gene: -; clone size: -; CDR3 DNA: TGTGCCAGCAGCTTAGGCGCAGGACTAGCCAAAAACATTCAGTACTTC; CDR3 protein: CASSLGAGLAKNIQYF